Presented here are 9 T cell receptor beta chains from one specimen sequenced in a study of naive and memory T cell subsets. Both TRBC1 and TRBC2 were covered by a beta constant-region primer of two equimolar oligonucleotides. Ligated cDNA was amplified by four rounds of PCR with nested alpha and beta constant-region primers and SP2. TCRdb called the UMI-ligation and nested PCR reads again in MiXCR, with one record for every CDR3 protein. The sample shows 80,000 or so distinct CDR3 sequences, roughly 9.2% of them seen only once. Source material: naive CD8+ T cells from blood. The origin of the receptors is a human donor in good health.

The rearrangement links TRBV4-1 to TRBJ2-1, with 7 bases matching TRBD1. The V gene end was trimmed by 1 base and the J gene end by 7 bases; junction bases not matched to a gene: 7. In germline, CDR1 is MGHRA, CDR2 YSYEKL. The length of the CDR3 is 15 residues. This CDR3 is CASSQGTGLFNEQFF. Here the CDR3 DNA reads TGCGCCAGCAGCCAAGGGACAGGTCTTTTTAATGAGCAGTTCTTC.

V usage is TRBV5-5 and J usage is TRBJ1-5; 9 bases fit TRBD1. After removal of 4 bases from V and 8 bases from J, the junction contained 4 bases not matched to a gene. This CDR3 spans 13 amino acids. CDR1 is SGHKS, CDR2 YYEKEE, per germline (reference sequence). The CDR3 nucleotides read TGTGCCAGCAGCGGGGACAGGGCAAAGCCCCAGCATTTT. This translates into CASSGDRAKPQHF.

This clonotype was observed many times. The chain recombines TRBV25-1 with TRBJ2-5; D call uncertain. Germline assignment: CDR1 MGHDK and CDR2 SYGVNS. This CDR3 comprises 11 residues. Deletions cut 4 bases from V and 2 bases from J, with 2 bases between. The CDR3 sequence is CASSGQETQYF. The CDR3 nucleotides are TGTGCCAGCAGTGGGCAAGAGACCCAGTACTTC.

At least ten counts were recorded for this clonotype. This rearrangement joins TRBV4-2 to TRBJ2-6; D unclear. The CDR3 sequence is 15 residues long. The germline V gene has CDR1 LGHNA and CDR2 YNFKEQ. Between the trimmed V and J ends, which lost 4 bases and 1 base, there was a span of 8 bases. The CDR3 sequence: CASSPRDSGANVLTF. In DNA, the CDR3 is TGTGCCAGCAGCCCACGAGATTCTGGGGCCAACGTCCTGACTTTC.

Only a few counts were recorded for this clonotype. The CDR3 DNA reads TGTGCCAGCTCCCTCGATGGCGGGGGAGGCGAGACCCAGTACTTC. This encodes CASSLDGGGGETQYF. V is TRBV18 and J is TRBJ2-5; 7 bases line up with TRBD2. V trimming: 6 bases; J trimming: 5 bases; junction bases outside the gene matches: 12. Per the germline V gene, CDR1 is KGHSH and CDR2 is LQKENI. The CDR3 is 15 amino acids.

V and J are TRBV6-2 or TRBV6-3 and TRBJ2-3; 9 bases are a match to TRBD2. With V trimmed by 0 bases and J by 4 bases, 5 bases remained unmatched. The germline gives CDR1 MNHEY, CDR2 SVGEGT. CDR3 size: 16 residues. The chain's CDR3 is CASSYSMTSGPDTQYF. The CDR3 DNA reads TGTGCCAGCAGTTACTCGATGACTAGCGGACCAGATACGCAGTATTTT.

This clonotype was seen repeatedly, ten times or more. The gene calls are TRBV11-2 and TRBJ2-3; D gene unclear. There are 14 residues in the CDR3. Trimming cost V 3 bases and J 2 bases, with 9 bases left between them. The germline gives CDR1 SGHAT, CDR2 FQNNGV. This CDR3 reads CASSFAAATDTQYF. DNA of the CDR3: TGTGCCAGCAGCTTTGCGGCAGCCACAGATACGCAGTATTTT.

This clonotype was seen more than once but under ten times. This chain connects TRBV29-1 to TRBJ2-1; possibly TRBD2 for D (5 bases). The CDR3 contains 12 residues. From germline, CDR1 is SQVTM and CDR2 ANQGSEA. Trimming cost V 3 bases and J 4 bases, with 7 bases left between them. CDR3 loop: CSVEWTYNEQFF. Written as DNA, the CDR3 is TGCAGCGTTGAGTGGACTTACAATGAGCAGTTCTTC.

V gene TRBV13 combines with J gene TRBJ2-2; TRBD2 aligns across 10 bases. CDR1 is PRHDT and CDR2 is FYEKMQ in the germline V gene (reference sequence). The CDR3 runs to 16 residues. Trimming removed 5 bases from V and 1 base from J; junction bases left unmatched: 4. CDR3: CASSSRLAGNTGELFF. CDR3 in DNA: TGTGCCAGCAGCAGCCGACTAGCGGGGAACACCGGGGAGCTGTTTTTT.